One and the same sample provided the 6 T cell receptor beta chains below, sequenced in a study of blood T cell repertoires in COVID-19. Clones were read by immunoSEQ multiplex PCR, and TCRdb kept only the in-frame ones, dropping some. The top ten clones hold 8.4% of a sample with some 30,000 clones, about nine tenths of them seen once. The sequenced material came from peripheral blood. These receptors originate from a man in his 70s with active or convalescent COVID-19.

The chain recombines TRBV29-1 with TRBJ1-2, with D unclear. Germline V gives CDR1 SQVTM, CDR2 ANQGSEA. Trimming pared 5 bases from V and 6 bases from J, leaving 13 bases between. There are 12 residues in the CDR3. The CDR3 loop reads CSVQRNRDGYTF. CDR3 nucleotides: TGCAGCGTTCAGCGGAATCGAGATGGCTACACCTTC.

J is TRBJ1-2 and V is TRBV11-1; D may be TRBD1 (5 bases). There are 15 residues in the CDR3. Between the trimmed V and J ends, which lost 4 bases and 2 bases, there was a span of 14 bases. The germline gives CDR1 SGHAT, CDR2 FQDESV (reference sequence). CDR3 nucleotides: TGTGCCAGCAGCTCACAGGCAGGAGCAAACTATGGCTACACCTTC. Amino acid sequence: CASSSQAGANYGYTF.

CDR3 coding DNA: TGTGCCAGCAGCCAAACAGGGAGTTCTTACTCATACACCTTC. Translation gives CASSQTGSSYSYTF. J is TRBJ1-2 and V is TRBV6-5; tentatively, D is TRBD1 (6 bases). V lost 6 bases and J lost 11, with 22 bases in between. This CDR3 contains 14 residues. Germline V gene sequence: CDR1 MNHEY, CDR2 SVGAGI.

This chain links TRBV19 with TRBJ1-5; possibly TRBD1 for D (5 bases). V was trimmed by 5 bases and J by 2 bases, leaving 13 bases between them. Germline CDR1 is LNHDA and CDR2 is SQIVND (reference sequence). The CDR3 spans 15 residues. In DNA, the CDR3 is TGTGCCAGTAGTGCTCACCTACAGGGCAATCAGCCCCAGCATTTT. Protein sequence: CASSAHLQGNQPQHF.

The V gene is TRBV7-2, the J gene TRBJ1-2; D is uncertain. The CDR3 length is 14 residues. V gave up 0 bases and J gave up 3 bases, with 8 bases separating them. CDR1 is SGHTA, CDR2 FQGNSA, per germline. CDR3 protein: CASSLAEEYYGYTF. CDR3 bases: TGTGCCAGCAGCTTAGCCGAGGAATACTATGGCTACACCTTC. The variable domain in full, with the rest retrieved from reference TRBV7-2 and TRBJ1-2, is GAGVSQSPSNKVTEKGKDVELRCDPISGHTALYWYRQSLGQGLEFLIYFQGNSAPDKSGLPSDRFSAERTGGSVSTLTIQRTQQEDSAVYLCASSLAEEYYGYTFGSGTRLTVV.

The CDR3 protein is CASSLLRGLGLQTQYF. In nucleotides, the CDR3 is TGTGCCAGCAGTTTATTGAGGGGGTTGGGCCTTCAGACCCAGTACTTC. This chain connects TRBV27 to TRBJ2-5; tentative D call: TRBD1 (6 bases). Per the germline V gene, CDR1 is MNHEY and CDR2 is SMNVEV (reference sequence). This CDR3 is 16 amino acids long. Trimming took off 1 base at V and 6 bases at J, with 18 bases between the two ends.